These 23 T cell receptor beta chains were all obtained from the same sample, sequenced in a study of cytomegalovirus exposure and HLA in healthy donors. PCR used 60 Vbeta primers and 13 Jbeta primers. Clones were sequenced by immunoSEQ multiplex PCR, and TCRdb holds only the in-frame ones, with some missing. The repertoire holds some 130,000 clones, with around 77% as singletons. Sequenced sample: PBMCs. The receptors stem from a man aged 30 to 45 in good health.

The table lists this clone with a count of one. V and J are TRBV19 and TRBJ2-5; D not certain. The J call may not be correct, given that the DNA end is closer to TRBJ2-7. Per the germline V gene, CDR1 is LNHDA and CDR2 is SQIVND (reference sequence). CDR3 length: 14 amino acids. CDR3 nucleotides: TGTGCCAGTAGTGTCTCACTTAACTCCTACGAGCAGTACTTC. It is translated as CASSVSLNSYEQYF.

V usage is TRBV14 and J usage is TRBJ2-2; D possibly corresponds to TRBD1 (6 bases). CDR1 SGHDN and CDR2 FVKESK come from the germline V gene. V lost 0 bases and J lost 5, with 19 bases in between. The CDR3 consists of 18 residues. CDR3 sequence: CASSQDSPGTPRTGELFF. As DNA, the CDR3 is TGTGCCAGCAGCCAAGATTCCCCCGGGACACCCCGTACCGGGGAGCTGTTTTTT.

This clone was recorded only once. The chain links TRBV6-1 to TRBJ2-7, with TRBD1 matching over 9 bases. This CDR3 region has 13 residues. Germline V CDR1 and CDR2: MNHNS, SASEGT. J gave up 6 bases and V 5 bases, and 5 bases lay outside the gene matches. The CDR3 loop reads CASSRDRVGEQYF. The CDR3 DNA sequence: TGTGCCAGCAGTCGGGACAGGGTGGGCGAGCAGTACTTC.

V usage is TRBV18 and J usage is TRBJ2-5; possible D gene TRBD2, 5 bases. The CDR3 covers 12 residues. V gave up 0 bases and J gave up 7 bases, with 6 bases separating them. The germline V gene has CDR1 KGHSH and CDR2 LQKENI. The CDR3 region has the DNA TGTGCCAGCTCACCACCGAGCGGGACCCAGTACTTC. Amino acid sequence: CASSPPSGTQYF.

The chain couples TRBV25-1 to TRBJ2-5; 12 positions agree with TRBD1. The germline V gene has CDR1 MGHDK and CDR2 SYGVNS. Trimming took 7 bases from V and 6 from J; bases not matched to a gene: 6. This CDR3 region has 14 residues. Here the CDR3 reads CASTGTGGRQTQYF. The CDR3 nucleotides are TGTGCCAGCACCGGGACAGGGGGCCGTCAGACCCAGTACTTC.

This chain uses TRBV29-1 with TRBJ2-5; TRBD2 is a possible D gene (6 bases). The J call is doubtful: the DNA matches TRBJ2-7 better. In germline, CDR1 is SQVTM, CDR2 ANQGSEA. The CDR3 length is 14 residues. The CDR3 reads CSVAPGSGTYEQYF. The CDR3 nucleotides are TGCAGCGTCGCCCCGGGTAGCGGAACCTACGAGCAGTACTTC.

This chain links TRBV13 with TRBJ1-3, with D possibly TRBD1 on 5 matching bases. Germline V CDR1 and CDR2: PRHDT, FYEKMQ (reference sequence). Deletions cut 6 bases from V and 0 bases from J, with 24 bases between. The CDR3 runs to 19 residues. The DNA of the CDR3 is TGTGCCAGCAGTTTTAGGCCGACCTCCTTGGGGCTCTCTGGAAACACCATATATTTT. Its translation: CASSFRPTSLGLSGNTIYF. Filled out from reference TRBV13 and TRBJ1-3, the complete variable domain reads AAGVIQSPRHLIKEKRETATLKCYPIPRHDTVYWYQQGPGQDPQFLISFYEKMQSDKGSIPDRFSAQQFSDYHSELNMSSLELGDSALYFCASSFRPTSLGLSGNTIYFGEGSWLTVV.

The rearrangement joins TRBV4-3 to TRBJ1-4, with a tentative D call TRBD1 (5 bases). With 4 bases removed from V and 8 bases from J, the gap between germline ends came to 14 bases. The V gene's germline CDR1 is LGHNA and CDR2 YSLEER. CDR3 size: 14 residues. The DNA for the CDR3 is TGCGCCAGCAGCCCCAGGGCAGACTCCGAAAAACTGTTTTTT. Translation gives CASSPRADSEKLFF.

To note about this clone: Within the sample, other DNA sequences also encode this same CDR3. This sequence joins TRBV4-1 and TRBJ2-3; D remains unclear. This CDR3 is built from 16 residues. V lost 3 bases to trimming and J lost 7 bases, with 20 bases between them. Germline V lookup: CDR1 MGHRA, CDR2 YSYEKL. CDR3 sequence reads: CASSQILGQLRNTQYF. As DNA, the CDR3 is TGCGCCAGCAGCCAGATTCTAGGTCAATTACGAAATACGCAGTATTTT.

This chain connects TRBV7-9 to TRBJ1-3; D is undetermined. The CDR3 is made up of 17 amino acids. Germline CDR1 SEHNR, CDR2 FQNEAQ (reference sequence). V dropped 5 bases and J dropped 0 bases, with 17 bases sitting between them. For the CDR3, the DNA is TGTGCCAGCAGCCCCGCGCAGGATCGAATCTCTGGAAACACCATATATTTT. Translation gives CASSPAQDRISGNTIYF.

Details on this clone: This specimen includes other DNA sequences encoding the same CDR3. The chain links TRBV7-2 to TRBJ2-7; 7 positions agree with TRBD2. Looked up from germline, CDR1 is SGHTA and CDR2 is FQGNSA. This CDR3 is built from 14 residues. Trimming took 0 bases from V and 2 from J; bases not matched to a gene: 1. As DNA, the CDR3 is TGTGCCAGCAGCTTAGCGGGAGGGCCCTACGAGCAGTACTTC. Protein: CASSLAGGPYEQYF.

The V and J genes are TRBV19 and TRBJ1-1, with no clear D. Germline V gives CDR1 LNHDA, CDR2 SQIVND (reference sequence). The V end lost 7 bases, the J end lost 7 bases, and 16 bases lay between the germline ends. This CDR3 contains 13 residues. The CDR3 loop reads CASTYHLGVEAFF. CDR3 nucleotides: TGTGCCAGTACTTATCACCTGGGAGTTGAAGCTTTCTTT.

The chain recombines TRBV15 with TRBJ2-7; 12 nucleotides align to TRBD2. The length of the CDR3 is 16 residues. Germline CDR1 reads LNHNV; CDR2 reads YYDKDF (reference sequence). With V trimmed by 1 base and J by 4 bases, 5 bases remained unmatched. DNA of the CDR3: TGTGCCACCAGCAGAGGGACTAGCGGGGCGATATACGAGCAGTACTTC. This codes for CATSRGTSGAIYEQYF.

The chain has TRBV18 and TRBJ2-6, with TRBD1 identical over 9 bases. The germline CDR1 and CDR2 sequences are KGHSH and LQKENI. This CDR3 has 18 amino acids. The junction had 10 bases not matched to a gene; V was cut back by 6 bases and J by 1 base. The DNA of the CDR3 is TGTGCCAGCTCCCCCCAGGACAGGGGACGGTCTGGGGCCAACGTCCTGACTTTC. It codes for CASSPQDRGRSGANVLTF.

This rearrangement joins TRBV19 to TRBJ2-2; D may be TRBD1 (6 bases). V gave up 5 bases and J gave up 6 bases, with 19 bases separating them. Germline V gives CDR1 LNHDA, CDR2 SQIVND (reference sequence). The CDR3 sequence is 16 residues long. The chain's CDR3 is CASSVQGFLVPGELFF. CDR3 bases: TGTGCCAGTAGTGTACAGGGATTCTTAGTGCCCGGGGAGCTGTTTTTT.

The chain recombines TRBV28 with TRBJ1-2; 10 bases match TRBD1. The CDR3 spans 16 residues. The V segment lost 4 bases and the J segment 0 bases; nucleotides outside the gene matches: 5. Per the germline V gene, CDR1 is MDHEN and CDR2 is SYDVKM. This CDR3 reads CASSSEGQGTNYGYTF. The CDR3 nucleotides read TGTGCCAGCAGTTCGGAGGGACAGGGGACTAACTATGGCTACACCTTC.

To note about this clone: This sample includes further DNA sequences coding for the same CDR3. V is TRBV18 and J is TRBJ2-5, with 14 bases fitting TRBD2. There are 16 residues in the CDR3. Germline loops: CDR1 KGHSH, CDR2 LQKENI. With V trimmed by 3 bases and J by 4 bases, 4 bases remained unmatched. The chain's CDR3 is CASSPPGLAGGETQYF. DNA of the CDR3: TGTGCCAGCTCACCCCCAGGACTAGCGGGAGGAGAGACCCAGTACTTC.

The chain is built from TRBV4-2 and TRBJ2-5; 12 positions agree with TRBD1. This CDR3 has 16 amino acids. V dropped 3 bases and J dropped 5; count of bases not matched to a gene: 7. CDR1 and CDR2 (germline): LGHNA, YNFKEQ. The CDR3 reads CASSQGGQGASETQYF. The CDR3 DNA reads as TGTGCCAGCAGCCAGGGGGGACAGGGGGCGTCGGAGACCCAGTACTTC.

This clone has only a few counts. This chain uses TRBV7-8 with TRBJ1-4, with TRBD1 matching over 8 bases. Losses at the gene ends were 0 bases for V and 7 bases for J; bases not matched to a gene: 1. This CDR3 has 14 residues. Germline assignment: CDR1 SGHVS and CDR2 FQNEAQ. CDR3 in amino acids: CASSLAGTGEKLFF. The CDR3 DNA follows: TGTGCCAGCAGCTTAGCCGGGACAGGTGAAAAACTGTTTTTT.

This clone showed up just a few times. The chain employs TRBV7-2 and TRBJ2-7, with 8 nucleotides matching TRBD2. The CDR3 spans 15 residues. Germline V gene lookup returns CDR1 SGHTA and CDR2 FQGNSA. J lost 1 base, V lost 5 bases, and 7 bases had no gene match. CDR3 in amino acids: CASSRSGSVSYEQYF. The CDR3 DNA reads TGTGCCAGCAGCCGAAGCGGGAGCGTATCCTACGAGCAGTACTTC.

This clone turned up a few times. The V call is TRBV4-1, the J call TRBJ1-5; TRBD1 matches at 10 bases. V shed 0 bases and J 6 bases; nucleotides not matched to a gene: 5. CDR1 is MGHRA, CDR2 YSYEKL, per germline. The CDR3 totals 16 residues. The DNA for the CDR3 is TGCGCCAGCAGCCAAGAAGCCGGGACAGGGGTTCAGCCCCAGCATTTT. This translates into CASSQEAGTGVQPQHF.

This chain joins TRBV19 and TRBJ1-1; 7 nucleotides line up with TRBD1. Germline lookup yields CDR1 LNHDA and CDR2 SQIVND (reference sequence). V shed 7 bases and J 6 bases; nucleotides not matched to a gene: 14. The CDR3 totals 15 residues. The DNA of the CDR3 is TGTGCCAGTAAAACCGGCGAGACAGGGAGACCTGAAGCTTTCTTT. Translation gives CASKTGETGRPEAFF.

The gene calls are TRBV7-2 and TRBJ1-3; D is ambiguous. The CDR3 runs to 16 residues. V was clipped by 11 bases and J by 1 base, with 21 bases between them. The germline gives CDR1 SGHTA, CDR2 FQGNSA. CDR3: CAASSGVGLSGNTIYF. The CDR3 DNA sequence: TGTGCCGCCTCCTCCGGGGTGGGTTTATCTGGAAACACCATATATTTT.